This TCR beta chain was identified in a study of blood T cell repertoires in COVID-19 (dated by TCRdb to 2019 to 2021). Broadly, across the study: Samples from collaborators originated in the United States, Italy and Spain and spanned both the acute and convalescent phases of COVID-19. The material from the prospective study consisted of cDNA or gDNA derived from T cells, B-cell-depleted T cells, or PBMCs. The dataset comprised deeply sampled blood TCRbeta repertoires from subjects exposed to, actively infected with, or recovered from COVID-19. A freely available public database, intended as a resource for researchers studying the immune response to SARS-CoV-2, is where the repertoires were released. Samples came from the ongoing ImmuneRACE study (first 160 participants) plus 1,254 subjects from 6 global collaborators. A de-identified subject ID, COVID-19 status, age in years and sex were almost always included in the sample metadata. HLA class I and class II types, where available, came from metadata supplied by the sample provider rather than from assay-based typing.

Results the study describes overall, beyond this receptor: Clinical and demographic metadata were provided uncurated, with the amount varying by source and participant.

TCRbeta CDR3 regions were amplified from genomic DNA by means of the immunoSEQ Assay, a bias-controlled multiplex PCR. The study's processing was this. The number of nucleated cells in each sample was estimated from the amplification of reference gene primers within the assay. Sequence reads were collapsed and filtered to measure the absolute abundance of every unique TCRbeta CDR3 rearrangement. Productive Simpson clonality was computed per sample as the square root of Simpson's diversity index over productive rearrangements. TCRdb mirrors the immuneACCESS table, restricted to in-frame sequences. Some clones are absent from its copies; in checked studies, under half trace to an unresolved V gene, and the reason for the others is unknown. V, J and clone size were drawn from that table, and D and trimming were deduced from the DNA. The sample table shows a few hundred thousand clones, and approximately 82% are seen once. The ten largest clones capture 2.5% to 3% of the sample.

To note about this clone: Its target antigen remains unknown. No base quality information exists; no much larger clone differs at one position.

Whole blood was collected in K2EDTA tubes by collaborating institutions according to the institutions' own protocols. Collaborator samples were shipped for TCRbeta analysis as frozen whole blood, isolated PBMCs, or DNA extracted from either sample type. The germline ends are 19 bases apart after V is trimmed by 5 bases and J by 8 bases. CDR1 and CDR2, per the germline V gene, are SGHTA and FQGNSA. Taken from cysteine to phenylalanine, the CDR3 has 15 residues. The only DNA kept is the CDR3, 45 bases in frame from the first base. The chain uses TRBV7-2 and TRBJ2-1, with TRBD2 as a weak D call on 7 bases. The sample was peripheral blood. This receptor was obtained from a man aged 45-65 years with active or convalescent COVID-19. The CDR3 protein sequence reads: CASSPAPGGTDEQFF. The DNA sequence is TGTGCCAGCAGCCCAGCTCCGGGGGGCACCGATGAGCAGTTCTTC. The CDR3 plus the reference TRBV7-2 and TRBJ2-1 genes for the other parts give the full variable domain: GAGVSQSPSNKVTEKGKDVELRCDPISGHTALYWYRQSLGQGLEFLIYFQGNSAPDKSGLPSDRFSAERTGGSVSTLTIQRTQQEDSAVYLCASSPAPGGTDEQFFGPGTRLTVL.